This T cell receptor beta chain was retrieved from a study of blood T cell repertoires in COVID-19. Authors' data handling: Nucleated cell counts were estimated from reference gene primer amplification. Sequenced by immunoSEQ multiplex PCR; TCRdb stores in-frame clones only, minus some. The DNA gave D and trimming, while V, J and clone size come from that table. The table has approximately 300,000 clones, over 75% seen once. The CDR3 is 14 residues long. The V and J ends lost 5 bases and 2 bases, in that order; junction bases with no gene match: 6. Germline CDR1 reads SEHNR; CDR2 reads FQNEAQ (reference sequence).

The rearrangement uses TRBV7-9 and TRBJ2-7; TRBD2 agrees at 7 bases. Source material: PBMCs or T cells enriched from blood (not recorded which). This sequence originates from a woman younger than 30 who had recovered from COVID-19. Here the CDR3 reads CASSLSGATYEQYF. CDR3 DNA: TGTGCCAGCAGCCTCAGCGGGGCCACCTACGAGCAGTACTTC.